Presented here are 18 T cell receptor beta chains from one specimen sequenced in a study of cytomegalovirus exposure and HLA in healthy donors. 60 Vbeta and 13 Jbeta primers were used in PCR. Generated by immunoSEQ multiplex PCR, the TCRdb table keeps only in-frame clones and is missing some. The profile shows 200,000 to 300,000 clones, roughly 87% of them singletons. Material for sequencing was PBMCs. Every receptor here comes from a middle-aged woman in good health and CMV-seropositive.

This clone was counted a single time. The chain links TRBV7-9 to TRBJ1-1, with TRBD1 as a possible D gene (5 bases). V lost 3 bases and J lost 1, with 12 bases in between. Germline-derived CDR1 and CDR2 are SEHNR and FQNEAQ (reference sequence). The CDR3 sequence is 15 residues long. The CDR3 region has the DNA TGTGCCAGCAGCTTTCGGGGGTTTCCGAACACTGAAGCTTTCTTT. This sequence encodes CASSFRGFPNTEAFF.

J is TRBJ2-3 and V is TRBV18; TRBD2 aligns across 15 bases. Looked up from germline, CDR1 is KGHSH and CDR2 is LQKENI. The J segment lost 1 base and the V segment lost 1 base, leaving 6 bases of the junction unmatched. The CDR3 has 19 residues. DNA of the CDR3: TGTGCCAGCTCACCACGCGGACTAGCGGGAGGGTATGGCACAGATACGCAGTATTTT. It yields the protein CASSPRGLAGGYGTDTQYF. Full variable domain (rest looked up from reference TRBV18 and TRBJ2-3): NAGVMQNPRHLVRRRGQEARLRCSPMKGHSHVYWYRQLPEEGLKFMVYLQKENIIDESGMPKERFSAEFPKEGPSILRIQQVVRGDSAAYFCASSPRGLAGGYGTDTQYFGPGTRLTVL.

The chain uses TRBV11-2 and TRBJ2-1; D call uncertain. This CDR3 region has 16 residues. With 1 base removed from V and 3 bases from J, the gap between germline ends came to 13 bases. Looked up from germline, CDR1 is SGHAT and CDR2 is FQNNGV. The CDR3 DNA reads as TGTGCCAGCAGCTTAGCAAGGTCGCGAGGCTACAATGAGCAGTTCTTC. Translating it yields CASSLARSRGYNEQFF.

V is TRBV5-5 and J is TRBJ2-1; 10 nucleotides agree with TRBD2. From germline, CDR1 is SGHKS and CDR2 YYEKEE (reference sequence). The CDR3 sequence is 14 residues long. J was trimmed by 7 bases and V by 7 bases; bases with no gene match: 8. Here the CDR3 DNA reads TGTGCCAGCCTCCGAGCGGGGGGGCTTAATGAGCAGTTCTTC. It is translated as CASLRAGGLNEQFF.

The chain recombines TRBV28 with TRBJ1-2; 7 nucleotides line up with TRBD1. The CDR3 is 14 amino acids. The germline V gene has CDR1 MDHEN and CDR2 SYDVKM. V lost 3 bases to trimming and J lost 9 bases; unmatched junction nucleotides: 10. The CDR3 DNA follows: TGTGCCAGCAGTTTCGGATTTCGGGACAGTAGCTACACCTTC. Translation: CASSFGFRDSSYTF.

The V and J genes are TRBV27 and TRBJ1-5; 9 nucleotides agree with TRBD1. Trimming removed 5 bases from V and 0 bases from J; junction bases left unmatched: 5. The germline gives CDR1 MNHEY, CDR2 SMNVEV (reference sequence). The CDR3 totals 16 residues. The CDR3 spells CASSGTGKGSNQPQHF. The CDR3 nucleotides read TGTGCCAGCAGTGGGACAGGGAAGGGTAGCAATCAGCCCCAGCATTTT.

The genes are TRBV2 and TRBJ1-2; TRBD1 matches 8 bases. J was trimmed by 2 bases and V by 7 bases; bases with no gene match: 6. The CDR3 is 14 amino acids. From germline, CDR1 is SNHLY and CDR2 FYNNEI. The CDR3 region has the DNA TGTGCCAGCATCTTCGACAGGGGCAACTATGGCTACACCTTC. Translating it yields CASIFDRGNYGYTF.

The chain carries TRBV9 and TRBJ1-3; 8 positions match TRBD1. CDR3 size: 16 residues. V was clipped by 4 bases and J by 0 bases; unmatched bases: 6. Germline CDR1 and CDR2: SGDLS and YYNGEE. CDR3 in amino acids: CASSSGGSDSGNTIYF. The CDR3, as DNA: TGTGCCAGCAGCTCAGGGGGCTCGGACTCTGGAAACACCATATATTTT. Full variable domain (remainder filled in from reference TRBV9 and TRBJ1-3): DSGVTQTPKHLITATGQRVTLRCSPRSGDLSVYWYQQSLDQGLQFLIQYYNGEERAKGNILERFSAQQFPDLHSELNLSSLELGDSALYFCASSSGGSDSGNTIYFGEGSWLTVV.

The V and J genes are TRBV6-6 and TRBJ2-7, with 7 bases lining up with TRBD1. The CDR3 contains 13 residues. J was trimmed by 4 bases and V by 1 base; bases with no gene match: 1. Per the germline V gene, CDR1 is MNHNY and CDR2 is SVGAGI (reference sequence). The CDR3 bases are TGTGCCAGCAGTTACTTGACAGGGTACGAGCAGTACTTC. Amino acids: CASSYLTGYEQYF.

This chain uses TRBV4-3 with TRBJ1-2; 8 nucleotides line up with TRBD1. Per the germline V gene, CDR1 is LGHNA and CDR2 is YSLEER. V was clipped by 4 bases and J by 8 bases; unmatched bases: 12. This CDR3 comprises 15 residues. DNA of the CDR3: TGCGCCAGCAGCCCAGGACAGGGCCACCGGGCGGGCTACACCTTC. Its protein is CASSPGQGHRAGYTF.

V and J are TRBV30 and TRBJ2-7; no reliable D call. The germline gives CDR1 GTSNPN, CDR2 SVGIG (reference sequence). This CDR3 is 13 amino acids long. Trimming stripped 2 bases from V and 0 bases from J, with 8 bases between. The CDR3 is CAWSKLRSYEQYF. The CDR3 nucleotides read TGTGCCTGGAGTAAACTCCGCTCCTACGAGCAGTACTTC. Complete variable domain (other parts from reference TRBV30 and TRBJ2-7): SQTIHQWPATLVQPVGSPLSLECTVEGTSNPNLYWYRQAAGRGLQLLFYSVGIGQISSEVPQNLSASRPQDRQFILSSKKLLLSDSGFYLCAWSKLRSYEQYFGPGTRLTVT.

This chain's CDR3 is CASSSPGQGSYEQYF. CDR3 DNA: TGCGCCAGCAGCTCTCCGGGACAGGGGAGCTACGAGCAGTACTTC. The V gene is TRBV5-1, the J gene TRBJ2-7; 10 nucleotides match TRBD1. The CDR3 covers 15 residues. The V and J ends lost 3 bases and 3 bases, in that order; junction bases with no gene match: 6. Germline-derived CDR1 and CDR2 are SGHRS and YFSETQ.

The rearrangement joins TRBV10-2 to TRBJ2-3; 9 positions agree with TRBD2. This CDR3 has 18 residues. J lost 2 bases, V lost 8 bases, and 17 bases had no gene match. In germline, CDR1 is WSHSY, CDR2 SAAADI. CDR3 in DNA: TGCGCCAGCCGGAGCATACATATAGCGGGAGTCGACACAGATACGCAGTATTTT. Amino acid sequence: CASRSIHIAGVDTDTQYF.

As for this clone: A junction end diverges from the germline sequence, so it may reflect a read error. J is TRBJ2-1 and V is TRBV7-9, with unresolved D. Per germline, CDR1 SEHNR and CDR2 FQNEAQ (reference sequence). The length of the CDR3 is 13 residues. CDR3 bases: TGTTCCAGCAGTCTGGCGGCGAACAATGAGCAGTTCTTC. Translated: CSSSLAANNEQFF.

This chain joins TRBV10-1 and TRBJ1-1; no clear D. Germline lookup yields CDR1 WNHNN and CDR2 SYGVQD (reference sequence). Between the trimmed V and J ends, which lost 6 bases and 4 bases, there was a span of 15 bases. The CDR3 runs to 14 residues. The chain's CDR3 is CASSGAGAGTEAFF. CDR3 DNA sequence: TGCGCCAGCAGCGGCGCGGGAGCGGGCACTGAAGCTTTCTTT.

The chain couples TRBV9 to TRBJ1-2, with D possibly TRBD1 on 6 matching bases. The CDR3 runs 14 residues. Between the trimmed V and J ends, which lost 0 bases and 4 bases, there was a span of 10 bases. The germline CDR1 and CDR2 sequences are SGDLS and YYNGEE. Here the CDR3 DNA reads TGTGCCAGCAGCGTAGCGACGGACAGCTATGGCTACACCTTC. Protein product: CASSVATDSYGYTF.

The chain recombines TRBV11-3 with TRBJ2-7, with 9 bases identical to TRBD1. CDR3 size: 14 residues. Losses at the gene ends were 1 base for V and 6 bases for J; bases not matched to a gene: 4. Germline CDR1 and CDR2: SGHNT and YENEEA. The CDR3 here is CASSLGDRVGEQYF. The CDR3 DNA sequence: TGTGCCAGCAGCTTAGGGGACAGGGTCGGCGAGCAGTACTTC. Full variable domain (remainder filled in from reference TRBV11-3 and TRBJ2-7): EAGVVQSPRYKIIEKKQPVAFWCNPISGHNTLYWYLQNLGQGPELLIRYENEEAVDDSQLPKDRFSAERLKGVDSTLKIQPAELGDSAVYLCASSLGDRVGEQYFGPGTRLTVT.

This rearrangement joins TRBV28 to TRBJ2-2; TRBD1 aligns across 7 bases. The CDR3 consists of 15 residues. V lost 3 bases to trimming and J lost 0 bases; unmatched junction nucleotides: 1. Germline V lookup: CDR1 MDHEN, CDR2 SYDVKM. The DNA of the CDR3 is TGTGCCAGCAGTTTCAGGGGGTCGAACACCGGGGAGCTGTTTTTT. Protein sequence: CASSFRGSNTGELFF.